Listed here are 24 T cell receptor beta chains from one sample, sequenced in a study of OX40 agonist ivuxolimab in advanced cancers. The method was immunoSEQ multiplex PCR; TCRdb's version includes in-frame clones alone and lacks a portion of them. The table includes 9,500 to 13,000 clones, roughly 79% detected once. The sequencing used CD4+ or CD8+ T cells sorted from blood, collected in a trial of the OX40 agonist ivuxolimab. These receptors came from an adult with an advanced solid tumor such as melanoma, head and neck, liver or kidney cancer.

The genes are TRBV4-1 and TRBJ2-2, with D perhaps given as TRBD1 or TRBD2 (6 bases each). The germline V and J ends were trimmed by 4 bases and 5 bases, with 14 bases remaining between them. This CDR3 spans 15 amino acids. Germline assignment: CDR1 MGHRA and CDR2 YSYEKL. The CDR3, as DNA: TGCGCCAGCAGCCTACTAGGGGGGACTACCGGGGAGCTGTTTTTT. This sequence encodes CASSLLGGTTGELFF.

Comments on this clone: One junction end disagrees with the germline gene, perhaps due to a read error. The chain carries TRBV6-4 and TRBJ2-2, with 7 bases matching TRBD2. The CDR3 spans 16 residues. From germline, CDR1 is MRHNA and CDR2 SNTAGT. The CDR3 nucleotides read TGTGCCAGCAGTTACTCGAGCGGGGAGAACACCGGGGAGCTGTTTTTT. Encoded protein: CASSYSSGENTGELFF.

V is TRBV6-1 and J is TRBJ1-1; tentatively, D is TRBD1 (5 bases). V was trimmed by 4 bases and J by 3 bases, leaving 9 bases between them. The germline CDR1 and CDR2 sequences are MNHNS and SASEGT. This CDR3 region has 13 residues. CDR3 sequence (DNA): TGTGCCAGCAGTGCAGGGTCATACACTGAAGCTTTCTTT. Translation gives CASSAGSYTEAFF.

This clone has just one count. The gene calls are TRBV30 and TRBJ2-7; perhaps TRBD1 as D (6 bases). The CDR3 loop spans 12 amino acids. The V and J ends lost 4 bases and 0 bases respectively, with 7 bases between them. The germline gives CDR1 GTSNPN, CDR2 SVGIG (reference sequence). CDR3 protein: CAWTGVSYEQYF. CDR3 coding DNA: TGTGCCTGGACAGGGGTCTCCTACGAGCAGTACTTC.

The V and J genes are TRBV10-3 and TRBJ2-5; D is ambiguous. Germline V gene sequence: CDR1 ENHRY, CDR2 SYGVKD. CDR3 length equals 13 residues. V lost 2 bases and J lost 1, with 5 bases in between. CDR3 sequence: CAISEEVQETQYF. The CDR3 nucleotides read TGTGCCATCAGTGAGGAGGTCCAAGAGACCCAGTACTTC.

This chain joins TRBV27 and TRBJ2-3; a possible D gene is TRBD2 (5 bases). The germline V gene has CDR1 MNHEY and CDR2 SMNVEV (reference sequence). CDR3 length: 14 amino acids. V was clipped by 3 bases and J by 0 bases, with 7 bases between them. The chain's CDR3 is CASSFGGSTDTQYF. In DNA form, the CDR3 reads TGTGCCAGCAGTTTTGGCGGGAGCACAGATACGCAGTATTTT.

The genes are TRBV29-1 and TRBJ2-3; 7 bases match TRBD2. The CDR3 runs 13 residues. V dropped 4 bases and J dropped 1; count of bases not matched to a gene: 2. Germline loops: CDR1 SQVTM, CDR2 ANQGSEA. CDR3 sequence (DNA): TGCAGCGTTGTTCTAGCGGGCACAGATACGCAGTATTTT. As protein: CSVVLAGTDTQYF.

The CDR3 region is CASSPGGAGLQPQHF. The CDR3 nucleotides read TGTGCCAGCAGCCCGGGGGGGGCAGGGCTTCAGCCCCAGCATTTT. V is TRBV9 and J is TRBJ1-5; possible D gene TRBD1, 6 bases. The CDR3 totals 15 residues. Trimming shortened V by 4 bases and J by 6 bases, and 17 bases separated the two germline ends. The germline V gene encodes CDR1 SGDLS and CDR2 YYNGEE.

This sequence joins TRBV6-1 and TRBJ2-5; 7 bases are a match to TRBD1. The end of the DNA is better explained by TRBJ2-7, so the J call may be wrong. Germline CDR1 MNHNS, CDR2 SASEGT. The CDR3 has 15 amino acids. DNA for the CDR3: TGTGCCAGCAGTGAAATAGGGACAGCTGTCTACGAGCAGTACTTC. Its protein is CASSEIGTAVYEQYF.

This clone was detected only a few times. The chain joins TRBV2 to TRBJ1-5; D call uncertain. CDR1 and CDR2 (germline): SNHLY, FYNNEI. This CDR3 has 13 amino acids. Trimming left V 7 bases short and J 7 bases short, with 14 bases between. The CDR3, as DNA: TGTGCCAGCACGCATAAAGGTGTACAGCCCCAGCATTTT. Protein: CASTHKGVQPQHF.

The chain uses TRBV2 and TRBJ2-1, with a tentative D call TRBD1 (5 bases). V lost 2 bases and J lost 0, with 8 bases in between. The germline V gene encodes CDR1 SNHLY and CDR2 FYNNEI. CDR3 length: 15 amino acids. In DNA form, the CDR3 reads TGTGCCAGCAGTGAAAAGGGGTTCTCCTACAATGAGCAGTTCTTC. Translating gives CASSEKGFSYNEQFF.

This clone was observed a single time. V and J are TRBV20-1 and TRBJ2-7; D is tentatively TRBD1 or TRBD2 (5 bases each). V was pared by 4 bases and J by 10 bases, with 14 bases between. Germline V gene lookup returns CDR1 DFQATT and CDR2 SNEGSKA (reference sequence). CDR3 length equals 11 residues. The CDR3 is CSATPTADQYF. The DNA of the CDR3 is TGCAGTGCTACCCCGACAGCGGATCAGTACTTC.

The chain links TRBV4-2 to TRBJ2-7; tentatively, D is TRBD1 or TRBD2 (6 bases each). V shed 0 bases and J shed 2 bases, with 14 bases lying between them. Germline CDR1 and CDR2: LGHNA and YNFKEQ. The CDR3 loop spans 16 amino acids. CDR3 bases: TGTGCCAGCAGCCAAGAGAGTCCGGGGGCGGCCTACGAGCAGTACTTC. Encoded protein: CASSQESPGAAYEQYF.

CDR3: CASSEGGQNNEKLFF. In DNA form, the CDR3 reads TGTGCCAGCAGTGAAGGGGGGCAGAATAATGAAAAACTGTTTTTT. This rearrangement joins TRBV2 to TRBJ1-4; D might be TRBD1 (6 bases). V lost 1 base and J lost 4, with 10 bases in between. CDR3 length equals 15 residues. Germline assignment: CDR1 SNHLY and CDR2 FYNNEI. The full variable domain, with the rest looked up from reference TRBV2 and TRBJ1-4, is EPEVTQTPSHQVTQMGQEVILRCVPISNHLYFYWYRQILGQKVEFLVSFYNNEISEKSEIFDDQFSVERPDGSNFTLKIRSTKLEDSAMYFCASSEGGQNNEKLFFGSGTQLSVL.

This chain uses TRBV21-1 with TRBJ2-5; the table calls TRBD2, which could not be checked here. TRBV21-1 is recorded as a pseudogene. The CDR3 spans 14 residues. The CDR3 sequence: CASSKVPGGETQYF. CDR3 nucleotides: TGTGCCAGCAGCAAAGTTCCCGGTGGAGAGACCCAGTACTTC.

J is TRBJ1-1 and V is TRBV6-5; D gene unclear. The CDR3 is 14 amino acids. The V gene's germline CDR1 is MNHEY and CDR2 SVGAGI. Trimming pared 2 bases from V and 4 bases from J, leaving 11 bases between. The CDR3 reads CASSYGRAGTEAFF. CDR3 nucleotide sequence: TGTGCCAGCAGTTACGGGCGGGCCGGCACTGAAGCTTTCTTT.

The rearrangement joins TRBV4-1 to TRBJ2-7; TRBD2 is a possible D gene (7 bases). CDR3 length equals 16 residues. Trimming pared 4 bases from V and 2 bases from J, leaving 18 bases between. Per the germline V gene, CDR1 is MGHRA and CDR2 is YSYEKL. CDR3 coding DNA: TGCGCCAGCAGCCCTTGGGGAGGGGGTAATACCTACGAGCAGTACTTC. As protein: CASSPWGGGNTYEQYF.

The CDR3 loop reads CASRTGIKVPPTLHYF. CDR3 bases: TGCGCCAGCAGGACAGGAATAAAGGTCCCCCCCACTCTCCACTACTTC. The rearrangement joins TRBV23-1 to TRBJ2-7; D might be TRBD1 (6 bases). TRBV23-1 is recorded as an ORF, its role being uncertain. V was pared by 6 bases and J by 13 bases, with 31 bases between. The CDR3 consists of 16 residues.

This clone came up a few times. At the DNA level, this CDR3 is encoded by other sequences in the same sample as well. The gene calls are TRBV7-9 and TRBJ1-6; perhaps TRBD1 as D (5 bases). CDR3 length equals 15 residues. Germline-derived CDR1 and CDR2 are SEHNR and FQNEAQ (reference sequence). V lost 6 bases and J lost 7, with 16 bases in between. The CDR3 here is CASSPPGTGNSPLHF. The CDR3 region has the DNA TGTGCCAGCAGTCCCCCCGGGACGGGGAATTCACCCCTCCACTTT.

The chain's CDR3 is CSARSSGEQYF. Written as DNA, the CDR3 is TGCAGTGCTAGATCCTCCGGGGAGCAGTACTTC. V and J are TRBV20-1 and TRBJ2-7, with no clear D. The CDR3 contains 11 residues. Trimming cost V 2 bases and J 7 bases, with 9 bases left between them. Germline assignment: CDR1 DFQATT and CDR2 SNEGSKA (reference sequence).

This chain links TRBV14 with TRBJ2-5; 11 bases align to TRBD2. The CDR3 spans 15 residues. CDR1 SGHDN and CDR2 FVKESK come from the germline V gene. The V and J ends lost 4 bases and 4 bases, in that order; junction bases with no gene match: 5. The CDR3 is CASSLNSGRGETQYF. The CDR3 nucleotides are TGTGCCAGCAGCCTTAATAGCGGGAGGGGAGAGACCCAGTACTTC. The full variable domain, with the rest looked up from reference TRBV14 and TRBJ2-5, is EAGVTQFPSHSVIEKGQTVTLRCDPISGHDNLYWYRRVMGKEIKFLLHFVKESKQDESGMPNNRFLAERTGGTYSTLKVQPAELEDSGVYFCASSLNSGRGETQYFGPGTRLLVL.

The J gene is TRBJ2-5, the V gene TRBV18, with no clear D. The closer fit of TRBJ2-7 to the DNA end suggests the J call may be wrong. CDR1 and CDR2 from the germline V gene are KGHSH and LQKENI. This CDR3 region has 13 residues. The CDR3 loop is CASSPSSSYEQYF. The CDR3 DNA is TGTGCCAGCTCACCCTCTAGCTCCTACGAGCAGTACTTC.

The rearrangement joins TRBV30 to TRBJ1-2; D is uncertain. With 1 base removed from V and 2 bases from J, the gap between germline ends came to 8 bases. Germline CDR1 is GTSNPN and CDR2 is SVGIG (reference sequence). This CDR3 comprises 13 residues. The CDR3 sequence: CAWSDQENYGYTF. For the CDR3, the DNA is TGTGCCTGGAGTGACCAGGAGAACTATGGCTACACCTTC.

A note on this clone: The germline gene is not matched at one end of the junction; a read error may be the cause. The chain uses TRBV5-1 and TRBJ1-2, with D possibly being TRBD1 (5 bases). Germline V gene lookup returns CDR1 SGHRS and CDR2 YFSETQ. The CDR3 runs to 15 residues. CDR3 residues: CAGSLGRDGHYGYTF. The CDR3 nucleotides read TGCGCCGGCAGCCTGGGCCGGGACGGACACTATGGCTACACCTTC.